The clone carrying this T cell receptor beta chain was seen repeatedly, ten times or more. Its antigen is not identified. The sample holds other DNA sequences that translate to the same CDR3. Germline V gene sequence: CDR1 MGHDK, CDR2 SYGVNS. This CDR3 region has 13 residues. V was clipped by 2 bases and J by 4 bases, with 9 bases between them. Data came from immunoSEQ multiplex PCR; TCRdb stores just in-frame clones and leaves some out. This sample has more than 850,000 clones; 75% to 80% occur once, and the top ten carry more than 0.5%. The data stem from a study of shared clonotypes between healthy human individuals. About the study: Donors had three CD4 naive, three CD4 memory, two CD8 naive and one CD8 memory plate apiece.

Study-level results: Non-shared clonotypes were found to have lower generation probabilities than the clonotypes that were shared by all four of the sorted-subset donors.

Sequenced input: memory CD4+ T cells from PBMCs. The subset: CD45RA-negative fraction. The receptor was isolated from a man younger than 35 in good health. Some clones in this sample may be carry-over from other donors' samples. This rearrangement joins TRBV25-1 to TRBJ2-7, with no clear D. CDR3 residues: CASSEPPLYEQYF. CDR3 sequence (DNA): TGTGCCAGCAGTGAACCCCCCCTATACGAGCAGTACTTC.